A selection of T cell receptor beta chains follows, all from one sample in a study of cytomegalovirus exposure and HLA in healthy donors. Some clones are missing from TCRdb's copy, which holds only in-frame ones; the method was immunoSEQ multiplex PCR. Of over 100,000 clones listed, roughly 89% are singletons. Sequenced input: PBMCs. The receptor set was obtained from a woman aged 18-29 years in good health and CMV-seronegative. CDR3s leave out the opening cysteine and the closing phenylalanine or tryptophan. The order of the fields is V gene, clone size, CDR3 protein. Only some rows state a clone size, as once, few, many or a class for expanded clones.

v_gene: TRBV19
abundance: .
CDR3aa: ASSPGTGPYSNQPQH

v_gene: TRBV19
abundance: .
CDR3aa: ASRRTGVTEAF

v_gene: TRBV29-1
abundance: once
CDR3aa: SVGEPTVDRNEQF

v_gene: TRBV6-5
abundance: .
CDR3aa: ASSLVGGLSYNEQF

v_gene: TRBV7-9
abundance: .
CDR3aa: ASRFPGGTSGNTIY

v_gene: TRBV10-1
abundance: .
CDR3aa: ASSENSGYEQY

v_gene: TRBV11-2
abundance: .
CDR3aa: ASSPNRGNTEAF

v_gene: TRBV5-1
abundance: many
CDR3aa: ASSSLESDYEQY

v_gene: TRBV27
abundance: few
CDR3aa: ASSAFRGYNSPLH

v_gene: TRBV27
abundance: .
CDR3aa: ASSLTAGLVGYT

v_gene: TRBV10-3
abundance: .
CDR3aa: AAGRTATNEKLF

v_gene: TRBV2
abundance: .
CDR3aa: ASSEVGQGYGYT

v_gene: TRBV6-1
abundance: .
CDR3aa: ASSETLAYNSPLH

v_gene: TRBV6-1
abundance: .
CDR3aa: ASSEGTVMNGYT

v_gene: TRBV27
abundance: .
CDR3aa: ASNPGLSPEAF

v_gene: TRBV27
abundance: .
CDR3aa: ASSLRGRTDTQY

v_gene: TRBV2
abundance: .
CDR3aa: ASSTAVYGYT

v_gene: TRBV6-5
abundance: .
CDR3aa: ASSYRSGEQF

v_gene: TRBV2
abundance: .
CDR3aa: ASSGGGTYEQY

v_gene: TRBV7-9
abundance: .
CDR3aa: ATTRGSLNYGYT

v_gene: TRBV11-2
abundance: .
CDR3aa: ASTPDRGYGYT

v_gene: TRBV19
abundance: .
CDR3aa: ASSTTGAQPQH

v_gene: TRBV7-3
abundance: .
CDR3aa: ASSLLGTDNSPLH